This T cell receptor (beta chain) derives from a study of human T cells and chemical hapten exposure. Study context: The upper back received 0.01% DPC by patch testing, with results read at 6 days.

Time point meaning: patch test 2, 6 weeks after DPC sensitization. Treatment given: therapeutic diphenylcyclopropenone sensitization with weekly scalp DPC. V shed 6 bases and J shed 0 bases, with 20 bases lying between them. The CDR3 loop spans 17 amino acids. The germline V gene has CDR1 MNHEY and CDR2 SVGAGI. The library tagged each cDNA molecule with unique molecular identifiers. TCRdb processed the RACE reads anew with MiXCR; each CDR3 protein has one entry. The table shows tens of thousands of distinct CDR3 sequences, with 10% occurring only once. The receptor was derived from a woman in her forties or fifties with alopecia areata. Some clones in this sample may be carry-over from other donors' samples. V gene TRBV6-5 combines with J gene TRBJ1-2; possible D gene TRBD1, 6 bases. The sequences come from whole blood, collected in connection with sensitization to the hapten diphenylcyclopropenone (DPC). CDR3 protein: CASRTRWGLGSNYGYTF. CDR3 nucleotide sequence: TGTGCCAGCAGAACTAGGTGGGGGCTAGGGTCTAACTATGGCTACACCTTC.